This TCR beta chain comes out of a study of T cells after yellow fever vaccination. Overall study context: In the case of low-cell-number fractions, SMART-Seq v4 Ultra Low Input was used for preparation. Overall study findings and caveats: Post-booster samples contained most primary-vaccination clones (nearly 98% CD4, roughly 88% CD8).

Deletions cut 7 bases from V and 8 bases from J, with 20 bases between. There are 14 residues in the CDR3. Germline loops: CDR1 LNHDA, CDR2 SQIVND (reference sequence). This clonotype was recorded a few times. Its antigen is currently unknown. Synthesis of TCR cDNA relied on 5'RACE template switching, which attached a universal primer site and UMIs. One entry per CDR3 protein results from TCRdb running MiXCR on the 5' RACE reads. The sample holds 300,000 to 400,000 distinct CDR3 sequences, roughly a tenth seen once. The chain combines TRBV19 with TRBJ1-2; D is possibly TRBD1 (6 bases). Material: CD4+ T cells sorted from PBMCs, obtained 45 days after the yellow fever booster vaccination. The TCR was taken from a man younger than 30 who received the YFV17D yellow fever vaccine. CDR3 protein: CASTATGTWYGYTF. The CDR3 region has the DNA TGTGCCAGTACCGCAACAGGGACCTGGTACGGCTACACCTTC. The full variable domain, rest sourced from reference TRBV19 and TRBJ1-2, is DGGITQSPKYLFRKEGQNVTLSCEQNLNHDAMYWYRQDPGQGLRLIYYSQIVNDFQKGDIAEGYSVSREKKESFPLTVTSAQKNPTAFYLCASTATGTWYGYTFGSGTRLTVV.